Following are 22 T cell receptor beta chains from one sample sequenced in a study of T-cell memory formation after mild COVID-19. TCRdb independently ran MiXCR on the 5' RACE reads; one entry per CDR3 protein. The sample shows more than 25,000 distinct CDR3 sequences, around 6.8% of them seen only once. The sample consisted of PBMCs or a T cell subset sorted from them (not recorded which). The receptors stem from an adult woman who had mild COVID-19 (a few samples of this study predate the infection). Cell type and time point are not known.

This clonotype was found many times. The CDR3 region has the DNA TGCAGCGTCGGTAAGGTCTTGCCAAGGGAGACCCAGTACTTC. Its translation is CSVGKVLPRETQYF. The chain carries TRBV29-1 and TRBJ2-5; D gene ambiguous. V lost 6 bases, J lost 5 bases, and 19 bases lay in between. There are 14 residues in the CDR3. Looked up from germline, CDR1 is SQVTM and CDR2 is ANQGSEA.

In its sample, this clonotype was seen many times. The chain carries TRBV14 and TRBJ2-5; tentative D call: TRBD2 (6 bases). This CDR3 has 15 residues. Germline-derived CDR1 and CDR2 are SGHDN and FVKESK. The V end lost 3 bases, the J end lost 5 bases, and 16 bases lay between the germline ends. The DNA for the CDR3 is TGTGCCAGCAGCCATCAAAGCGGGTTGAAGGAGACCCAGTACTTC. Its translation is CASSHQSGLKETQYF.

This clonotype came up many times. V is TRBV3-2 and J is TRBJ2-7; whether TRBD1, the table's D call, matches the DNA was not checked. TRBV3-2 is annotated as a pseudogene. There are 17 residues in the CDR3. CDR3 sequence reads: CASSQLTDRVTDYEQYF. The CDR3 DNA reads TGTGCCAGCAGCCAGCTGACTGACAGGGTAACGGACTACGAGCAGTACTTC.

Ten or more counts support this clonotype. The CDR3 sequence is CATSGGQGFGATQYF. CDR3 sequence (DNA): TGTGCCACCAGTGGGGGCCAGGGGTTTGGGGCTACGCAGTATTTT. V is TRBV24-1 and J is TRBJ2-3; maybe TRBD1 (6 bases). The germline V gene encodes CDR1 KGHDR and CDR2 SFDVKD. Trimming removed 5 bases at V and 8 bases at J, with 19 bases between. The CDR3 runs to 15 residues.

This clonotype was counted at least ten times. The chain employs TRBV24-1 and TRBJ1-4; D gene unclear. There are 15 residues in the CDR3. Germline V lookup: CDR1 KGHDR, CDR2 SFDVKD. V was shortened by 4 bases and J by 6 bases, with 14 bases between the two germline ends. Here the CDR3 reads CATSDPRSRDEKLFF. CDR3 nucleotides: TGTGCCACCAGTGACCCTCGGTCCCGAGATGAAAAACTGTTTTTT.

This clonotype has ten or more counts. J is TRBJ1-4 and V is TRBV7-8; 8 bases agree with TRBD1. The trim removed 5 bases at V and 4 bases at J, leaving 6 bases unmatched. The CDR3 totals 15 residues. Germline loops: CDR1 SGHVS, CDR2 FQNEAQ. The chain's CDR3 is CASSRGQGFNEKLFF. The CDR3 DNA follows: TGTGCCAGCAGCCGCGGACAGGGCTTTAATGAAAAACTGTTTTTT.

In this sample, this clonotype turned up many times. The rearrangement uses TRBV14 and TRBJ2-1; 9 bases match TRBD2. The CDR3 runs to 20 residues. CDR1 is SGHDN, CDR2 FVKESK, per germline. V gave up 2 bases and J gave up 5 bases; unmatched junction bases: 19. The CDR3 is CASSQFQGVAGARSHNEQFF. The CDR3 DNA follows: TGTGCCAGCAGCCAATTCCAGGGGGTAGCGGGGGCCCGATCTCACAATGAGCAGTTCTTC.

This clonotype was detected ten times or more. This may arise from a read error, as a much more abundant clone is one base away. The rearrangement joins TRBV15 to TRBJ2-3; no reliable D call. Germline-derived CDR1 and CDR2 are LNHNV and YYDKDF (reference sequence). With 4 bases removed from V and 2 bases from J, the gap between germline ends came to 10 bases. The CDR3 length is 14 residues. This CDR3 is CATSKGRDTDTQYF. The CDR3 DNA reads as TGTGCCACCAGCAAGGGCAGAGACACAGATACGCAGTATTTT.

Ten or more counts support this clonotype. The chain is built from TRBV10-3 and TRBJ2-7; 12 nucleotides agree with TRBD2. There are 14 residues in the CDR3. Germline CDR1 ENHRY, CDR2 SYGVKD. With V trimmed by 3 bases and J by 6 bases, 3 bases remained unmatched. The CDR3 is CAISDSSGRAEQYF. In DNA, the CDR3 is TGTGCCATCAGTGATTCTAGCGGGAGGGCCGAGCAGTACTTC.

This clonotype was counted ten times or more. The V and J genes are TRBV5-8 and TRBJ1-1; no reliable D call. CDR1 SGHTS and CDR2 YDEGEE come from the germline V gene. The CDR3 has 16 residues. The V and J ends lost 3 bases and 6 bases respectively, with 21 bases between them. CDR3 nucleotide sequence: TGTGCCAGCAGCTCTCTGACCGGAATCGGATGGCCTGAAGCTTTCTTT. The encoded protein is CASSSLTGIGWPEAFF.

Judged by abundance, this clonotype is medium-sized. The CDR3 loop is CASSSPGQGYTEAFF. CDR3 DNA: TGTGCCAGCAGTTCCCCGGGACAGGGATACACTGAAGCTTTCTTT. This chain joins TRBV6-6 and TRBJ1-1, with 9 nucleotides matching TRBD1. Germline lookup yields CDR1 MNHNY and CDR2 SVGAGI (reference sequence). CDR3 length: 15 amino acids. The J segment lost 3 bases and the V segment lost 4 bases, leaving 6 bases of the junction unmatched.

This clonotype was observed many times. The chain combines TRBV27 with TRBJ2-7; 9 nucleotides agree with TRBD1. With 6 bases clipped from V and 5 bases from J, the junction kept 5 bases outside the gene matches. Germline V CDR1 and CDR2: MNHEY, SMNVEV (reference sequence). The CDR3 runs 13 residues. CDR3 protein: CASRGTGYDEQYF. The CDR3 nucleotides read TGTGCCAGCAGGGGGACAGGGTACGACGAGCAGTACTTC.

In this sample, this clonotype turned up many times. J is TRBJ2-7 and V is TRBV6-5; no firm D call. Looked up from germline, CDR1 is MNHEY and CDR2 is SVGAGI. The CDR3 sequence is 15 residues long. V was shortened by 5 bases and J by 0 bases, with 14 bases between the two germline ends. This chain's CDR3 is CASSHDQSTSYEQYF. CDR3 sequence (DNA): TGTGCCAGCAGTCACGATCAAAGTACCTCCTACGAGCAGTACTTC.

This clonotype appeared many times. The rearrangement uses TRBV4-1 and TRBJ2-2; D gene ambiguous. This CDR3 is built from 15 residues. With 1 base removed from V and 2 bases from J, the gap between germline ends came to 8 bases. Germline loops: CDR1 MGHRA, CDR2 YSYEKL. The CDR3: CASSQVTLNTGELFF. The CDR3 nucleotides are TGCGCCAGCAGCCAAGTCACATTAAACACCGGGGAGCTGTTTTTT.

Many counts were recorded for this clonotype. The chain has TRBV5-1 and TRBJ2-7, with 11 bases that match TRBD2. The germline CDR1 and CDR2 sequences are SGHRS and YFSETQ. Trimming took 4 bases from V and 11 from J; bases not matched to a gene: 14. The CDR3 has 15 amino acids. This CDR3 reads CASSPGTSGTLREYF. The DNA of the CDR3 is TGCGCCAGCAGCCCGGGGACTAGCGGAACACTCAGGGAGTACTTC.

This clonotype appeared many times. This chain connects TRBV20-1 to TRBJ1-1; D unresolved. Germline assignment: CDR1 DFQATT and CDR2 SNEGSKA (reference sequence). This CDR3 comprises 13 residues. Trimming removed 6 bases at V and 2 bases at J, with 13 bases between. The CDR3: CSAWEQTNTEAFF. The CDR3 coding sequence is TGCAGTGCCTGGGAACAGACAAACACTGAAGCTTTCTTT.

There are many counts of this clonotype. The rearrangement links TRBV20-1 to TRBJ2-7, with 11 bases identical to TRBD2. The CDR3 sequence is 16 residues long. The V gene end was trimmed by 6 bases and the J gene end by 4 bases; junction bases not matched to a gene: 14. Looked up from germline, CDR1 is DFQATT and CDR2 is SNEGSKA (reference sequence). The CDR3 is CSAAPILAGGRYEQYF. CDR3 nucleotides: TGCAGTGCCGCCCCCATTCTAGCGGGAGGACGATACGAGCAGTACTTC.

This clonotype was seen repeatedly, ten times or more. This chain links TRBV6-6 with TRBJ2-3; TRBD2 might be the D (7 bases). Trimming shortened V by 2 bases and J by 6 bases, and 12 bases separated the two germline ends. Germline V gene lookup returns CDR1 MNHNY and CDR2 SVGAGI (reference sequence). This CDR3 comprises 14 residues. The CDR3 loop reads CASSYTRGGDTQYF. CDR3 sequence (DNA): TGTGCCAGCAGTTACACTAGGGGGGGGGATACGCAGTATTTT.

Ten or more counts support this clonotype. The CDR3 bases are TGTGCCAGCAGCGCCCGGACAGGGCGACCCTCCTACTCTGGGGCCAACGTCCTGACTTTC. This sequence encodes CASSARTGRPSYSGANVLTF. V and J are TRBV6-6 and TRBJ2-6; TRBD1 matches at 8 bases. V trimming: 6 bases; J trimming: 0 bases; junction bases outside the gene matches: 16. The CDR3 covers 20 residues. Germline V gives CDR1 MNHNY, CDR2 SVGAGI (reference sequence).

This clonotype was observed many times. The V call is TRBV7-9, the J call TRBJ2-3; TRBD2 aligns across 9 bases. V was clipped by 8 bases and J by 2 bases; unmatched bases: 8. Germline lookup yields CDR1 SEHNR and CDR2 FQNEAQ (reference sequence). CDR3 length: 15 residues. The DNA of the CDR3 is TGTGCCAGCGGACCTATAGCGGGAGTCACAGATACGCAGTATTTT. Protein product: CASGPIAGVTDTQYF.

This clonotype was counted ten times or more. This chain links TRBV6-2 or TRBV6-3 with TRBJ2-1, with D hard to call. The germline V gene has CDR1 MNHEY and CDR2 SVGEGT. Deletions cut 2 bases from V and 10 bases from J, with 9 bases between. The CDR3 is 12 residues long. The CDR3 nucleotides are TGTGCCAGCAGTTACGGCGGAACAGAGCAGTTCTTC. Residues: CASSYGGTEQFF.

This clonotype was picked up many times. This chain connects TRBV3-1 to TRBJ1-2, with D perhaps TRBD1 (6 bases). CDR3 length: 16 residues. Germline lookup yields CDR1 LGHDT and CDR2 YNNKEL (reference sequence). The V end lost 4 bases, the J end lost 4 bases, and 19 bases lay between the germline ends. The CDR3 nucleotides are TGTGCCAGCAGCCGGACAGCCCATGCGGGATCCTATGGCTACACCTTC. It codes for CASSRTAHAGSYGYTF.